The source of this T cell receptor (beta chain) is a study of OX40 agonist ivuxolimab in advanced cancers. Overall study context: The study gave patients intravenous ivuxolimab at 0.01 to 10 mg/kg every 2 weeks. It was permissible to have had prior anti-PD-1, anti-PD-L1 or anti-CTLA-4 therapy, and under 45% had some. Patients receiving dose escalation had hepatocellular carcinoma, melanoma, renal cell or head and neck cancer. Overall study findings and caveats: Mean expanded clone counts were higher in CD8+ than CD4+ T cells.

The repertoire was sequenced with immunoSEQ multiplex PCR; TCRdb's copy has only in-frame clones and lacks some. Seen here are 20,000 to 25,000 clones, 80% to 90% observed once, and the top ten hold around a quarter. V lost 1 base and J lost 6, with 9 bases in between. Germline V gene sequence: CDR1 SGHDT, CDR2 YYEEEE. This CDR3 contains 13 residues. Turning to this clone: As yet, its antigen is unknown.

This clonotype originated in an adult with an advanced solid tumor such as melanoma, head and neck, liver or kidney cancer. The starting material was CD4+ or CD8+ T cells sorted from blood, obtained in a trial of the OX40 agonist ivuxolimab. This chain links TRBV5-6 with TRBJ2-3; unclear D gene. CDR3 loop: CASSLWVSDTQYF. CDR3 coding DNA: TGTGCCAGCAGCTTGTGGGTTTCGGATACGCAGTATTTT.